The present T cell receptor beta chain was sequenced within a study of blood T cells in healthy people across ages. Germline V lookup: CDR1 SEHNR, CDR2 FQNEAQ (reference sequence). Trimming stripped 10 bases from V and 4 bases from J, with 17 bases between. The CDR3 has 14 amino acids. For the second PCR, which ran for about 7 to 12 cycles, a sample-barcoded 5' primer and a J-beta primer mix were used. Carrying 12 random nucleotides, a template-switch adaptor labeled each individual cDNA molecule. A single record per CDR3 protein comes from TCRdb applying MiXCR to the 5' RACE reads. The sample records under 1,100,000 distinct CDR3 sequences, 20% to 25% being singletons. This clonotype was seen just once. In addition, the sample was reused for a study of T cells of mothers and their children. That publication notes: M1S, a second-PCR primer, added sample barcodes and 2-4 random nucleotides. Overlap in related mother-child pairs always slightly exceeded unrelated pairs, never significantly. The authors detected no persistent microchimeric T cell clones.

The sample taken for sequencing was blood. The clonotype was recovered from a girl between 2 and 10 years old in good health. This chain joins TRBV7-9 and TRBJ1-3; a weak D match, TRBD1 (6 bases). CDR3 coding DNA: TGTGCCACCCTTTTGCAGGGGCGGGGAAACACCATATATTTT. Amino acid sequence: CATLLQGRGNTIYF.